This T cell receptor beta chain appears in the sequencing data of a study of shared clonotypes between healthy human individuals. Generated by immunoSEQ multiplex PCR, the TCRdb table keeps only in-frame clones and is missing some. The sample carries about 2.3 million clones, about 90% recorded once. V lost 2 bases to trimming and J lost 4 bases; unmatched junction nucleotides: 8. Per the germline V gene, CDR1 is MNHNS and CDR2 is SASEGT. The CDR3 is 15 amino acids. Specimen: naive CD4+ T cells from PBMCs. Subset here: CD45RA+ positively selected. The clonotype originates from a man aged 18 to 35 in good health. Some clones in this sample may be carry-over from other donors' samples. The J gene is TRBJ2-7, the V gene TRBV6-1, with 7 bases matching TRBD2. CDR3 nucleotide sequence: TGTGCCAGCAGTGAATTCGCGGGAGCGGGTTACGAGCAGTACTTC. Amino acid sequence: CASSEFAGAGYEQYF.